What follows are 27 T cell receptor beta chains derived from one specimen sequenced in a study of blood T cell repertoires in COVID-19. Using immunoSEQ multiplex PCR, the repertoire was profiled, and TCRdb retains in-frame clones only, with some absent. The data show about 430,000 clones, 70% to 90% seen once. Sequenced sample: peripheral blood. These receptors were collected from a man aged 18 to 30 with COVID-19, enrolled during active disease.

This clone has more than one count but fewer than ten. The chain carries TRBV6-5 and TRBJ1-2; tentative D call: TRBD1 (5 bases). This CDR3 has 14 amino acids. The V and J ends lost 2 bases and 3 bases respectively, with 10 bases between them. Germline CDR1 MNHEY, CDR2 SVGAGI. CDR3 in amino acids: CASSYRGSDYGYTF. CDR3 DNA sequence: TGTGCCAGCAGTTACCGGGGGTCAGACTATGGCTACACCTTC.

This clone was picked up one time. This sequence joins TRBV7-9 and TRBJ1-4; D is possibly TRBD1 (6 bases). Germline V gene data show CDR1 as SEHNR and CDR2 as FQNEAQ (reference sequence). The CDR3 loop spans 16 amino acids. Trimming pared 5 bases from V and 8 bases from J, leaving 21 bases between. CDR3 amino acids: CASSPSGAGRLEKLFF. The CDR3 DNA reads TGTGCCAGCAGCCCGTCAGGGGCCGGGCGGCTGGAAAAACTGTTTTTT.

This sequence joins TRBV5-1 and TRBJ1-1, with 8 bases matching TRBD1. The CDR3 is 13 amino acids. Looked up from germline, CDR1 is SGHRS and CDR2 is YFSETQ. After removal of 0 bases from V and 7 bases from J, the junction contained 2 bases not matched to a gene. The CDR3 loop is CASSLGGTGEAFF. CDR3 DNA sequence: TGCGCCAGCAGCTTGGGCGGGACAGGTGAAGCTTTCTTT.

The rearrangement links TRBV6-6 to TRBJ1-1; D is undetermined. The germline V and J ends were trimmed by 2 bases and 1 base, with 5 bases remaining between them. The CDR3 covers 13 residues. Germline CDR1 MNHNY, CDR2 SVGAGI (reference sequence). The CDR3 nucleotides are TGTGCCAGCAGTTACGCAGAGAACACTGAAGCTTTCTTT. It translates to CASSYAENTEAFF.

The chain links TRBV19 to TRBJ2-5; TRBD1 matches at 10 bases. The CDR3 has 16 residues. J was trimmed by 6 bases and V by 5 bases; bases with no gene match: 12. CDR1 is LNHDA and CDR2 is SQIVND in the germline V gene (reference sequence). CDR3: CASSLAGTGVRKTQYF. The CDR3 region has the DNA TGTGCCAGTAGTCTCGCCGGGACAGGGGTTAGGAAGACCCAGTACTTC. Using reference TRBV19 and TRBJ2-5 for the parts outside the CDR3, the full variable domain is DGGITQSPKYLFRKEGQNVTLSCEQNLNHDAMYWYRQDPGQGLRLIYYSQIVNDFQKGDIAEGYSVSREKKESFPLTVTSAQKNPTAFYLCASSLAGTGVRKTQYFGPGTRLLVL.

The rearrangement links TRBV9 to TRBJ2-7; perhaps TRBD1 as D (6 bases). The CDR3 runs to 15 residues. Per germline, CDR1 SGDLS and CDR2 YYNGEE. The V gene lost 1 base and the J gene lost 6 bases, with 17 bases spanning the gap. CDR3 residues: CASSVLETGAGEQYF. The CDR3 coding sequence is TGTGCCAGCAGCGTACTAGAGACAGGCGCCGGCGAGCAGTACTTC.

This chain uses TRBV7-9 with TRBJ2-1, with 8 positions matching TRBD2. From germline, CDR1 is SEHNR and CDR2 FQNEAQ (reference sequence). V lost 3 bases and J lost 5; bases outside the gene matches: 15. The CDR3 has 18 amino acids. CDR3 in amino acids: CASSLGWNGRAGNNEQFF. DNA of the CDR3: TGTGCCAGCAGCTTGGGATGGAACGGGAGGGCCGGGAACAATGAGCAGTTCTTC.

This chain joins TRBV6-5 and TRBJ1-1; the D gene is possibly TRBD1 (5 bases). This CDR3 is 16 amino acids long. CDR1 is MNHEY and CDR2 is SVGAGI in the germline V gene. V was pared by 2 bases and J by 1 base, with 14 bases between. CDR3 nucleotides: TGTGCCAGCAGTTACCGTCCTGGCGGGGCGAACACTGAAGCTTTCTTT. This translates into CASSYRPGGANTEAFF.

This chain connects TRBV30 to TRBJ1-5; a weak D match, TRBD1 (5 bases). Per germline, CDR1 GTSNPN and CDR2 SVGIG (reference sequence). V shed 2 bases and J shed 4 bases, with 12 bases lying between them. The CDR3 runs to 14 residues. The chain's CDR3 is CAWSSGSRNQPQHF. The DNA for the CDR3 is TGTGCCTGGAGTTCAGGGTCTCGGAATCAGCCCCAGCATTTT.

Only one count was recorded for this clone. The V call is TRBV13, the J call TRBJ2-5; D uncertain. Germline-derived CDR1 and CDR2 are PRHDT and FYEKMQ (reference sequence). The CDR3 has 15 amino acids. Trimming shortened V by 3 bases and J by 1 base, and 12 bases separated the two germline ends. This CDR3 is CASSFGSPVQETQYF. The CDR3 DNA reads as TGTGCCAGCAGCTTCGGGTCTCCGGTCCAAGAGACCCAGTACTTC.

V usage is TRBV28 and J usage is TRBJ1-6; 7 bases map to TRBD1. Germline V lookup: CDR1 MDHEN, CDR2 SYDVKM. The CDR3 extends over 16 amino acids. J gave up 4 bases and V 2 bases, and 5 bases lay outside the gene matches. This CDR3 reads CASSLLLTGYNSPLHF. The CDR3, as DNA: TGTGCCAGCAGTTTACTCCTGACAGGGTATAATTCACCCCTCCACTTT.

This clone was picked up many times. This sequence joins TRBV6-4 and TRBJ2-1; 8 bases agree with TRBD2. V was clipped by 4 bases and J by 12 bases; unmatched bases: 14. The germline V gene has CDR1 MRHNA and CDR2 SNTAGT. The CDR3 contains 15 residues. CDR3 residues: CASSVSSTGGSPQFF. CDR3 DNA: TGTGCCAGCAGTGTATCGTCGACGGGAGGGTCACCGCAGTTCTTC.

The chain employs TRBV12-5 and TRBJ2-3; 14 bases are a match to TRBD2. The CDR3 covers 15 residues. Losses at the gene ends were 5 bases for V and 7 bases for J; bases not matched to a gene: 5. Per germline, CDR1 LGHNT and CDR2 FRNRAP. The DNA of the CDR3 is TGTGCTAGTGGTCGACTAGCGGGAGGGCCAAATACGCAGTATTTT. Translating it yields CASGRLAGGPNTQYF. Combining the CDR3 with reference TRBV12-5 and TRBJ2-3 gives the whole variable domain DARVTQTPRHKVTEMGQEVTMRCQPILGHNTVFWYRQTMMQGLELLAYFRNRAPLDDSGMPKDRFSAEMPDATLATLKIQPSEPRDSAVYFCASGRLAGGPNTQYFGPGTRLTVL.

The gene calls are TRBV9 and TRBJ1-3; unclear D gene. The CDR3 consists of 15 residues. In germline, CDR1 is SGDLS, CDR2 YYNGEE. Trimming took off 0 bases at V and 0 bases at J, with 7 bases between the two ends. The CDR3 spells CASSVGAASGNTIYF. CDR3 nucleotide sequence: TGTGCCAGCAGCGTAGGAGCCGCCTCTGGAAACACCATATATTTT.

V usage is TRBV4-2 and J usage is TRBJ2-3; 7 bases agree with TRBD2. J gave up 1 base and V 2 bases, and 6 bases lay outside the gene matches. The CDR3 is 16 amino acids. Germline assignment: CDR1 LGHNA and CDR2 YNFKEQ. The CDR3 DNA sequence: TGTGCCAGCAGCCAAAGCCTAGCGGATGGCACAGATACGCAGTATTTT. This sequence encodes CASSQSLADGTDTQYF.

The chain links TRBV3-1 (or the pseudogene TRBV3-2) to TRBJ1-4; TRBD1 agrees at 8 bases. The V segment lost 3 bases and the J segment 0 bases; nucleotides outside the gene matches: 6. Germline CDR1 LGHDT, CDR2 YNNKEL (reference sequence). The CDR3 has 17 residues. CDR3 amino acids: CASSHGQGIATNEKLFF. Written as DNA, the CDR3 is TGTGCCAGCAGCCATGGACAGGGTATTGCAACTAATGAAAAACTGTTTTTT.

This chain links TRBV14 with TRBJ2-7; D is undetermined. The CDR3 loop spans 13 amino acids. V was pared by 1 base and J by 5 bases, with 9 bases between. The germline V gene has CDR1 SGHDN and CDR2 FVKESK. The CDR3 nucleotides read TGTGCCAGCAGCCAAGCCTTAGACAACGAGCAGTACTTC. As protein: CASSQALDNEQYF.

The V call is TRBV7-9, the J call TRBJ2-1; the D gene is possibly TRBD1 (7 bases). Trimming left V 2 bases short and J 3 bases short, with 14 bases between. Germline CDR1 and CDR2: SEHNR and FQNEAQ (reference sequence). The CDR3 covers 16 residues. CDR3 DNA: TGTGCCAGCAGCTTATATGCGGGACAGCACTACAATGAGCAGTTCTTC. Protein sequence: CASSLYAGQHYNEQFF. Drawing the rest from reference TRBV7-9 and TRBJ2-1, the complete variable domain is DTGVSQNPRHKITKRGQNVTFRCDPISEHNRLYWYRQTLGQGPEFLTYFQNEAQLEKSRLLSDRFSAERPKGSFSTLEIQRTEQGDSAMYLCASSLYAGQHYNEQFFGPGTRLTVL.

CDR3 in amino acids: CASSQAGSQQFF. The CDR3, as DNA: TGTGCCAGCAGCCAAGCGGGGTCGCAGCAGTTCTTC. This chain links TRBV3-1 (or the pseudogene TRBV3-2) with TRBJ2-1; possibly TRBD2 for D (5 bases). This CDR3 is 12 amino acids long. Germline lookup yields CDR1 LGHDT and CDR2 YNNKEL (reference sequence). V lost 1 base, J lost 11 bases, and 9 bases lay in between.

This sequence joins TRBV19 and TRBJ2-7; 7 positions match TRBD1. Per the germline V gene, CDR1 is LNHDA and CDR2 is SQIVND (reference sequence). Trimming took 2 bases from V and 2 from J; bases not matched to a gene: 3. This CDR3 spans 14 amino acids. The CDR3 bases are TGTGCCAGTAGTATAACCGGGACAGCCTACGAGCAGTACTTC. Its protein is CASSITGTAYEQYF.

V usage is TRBV5-5 and J usage is TRBJ2-7; 11 nucleotides match TRBD2. Trimming at V came to 5 bases and at J to 7 bases, leaving 8 bases not matched to a gene. CDR1 is SGHKS, CDR2 YYEKEE, per germline (reference sequence). The CDR3 contains 14 residues. CDR3 in amino acids: CASRMTSGVEEQYF. Written as DNA, the CDR3 is TGTGCCAGCAGAATGACTAGCGGGGTAGAGGAGCAGTACTTC.

The rearrangement links TRBV19 to TRBJ1-2; weak D call: TRBD1 (6 bases). The CDR3 consists of 14 residues. Deletions cut 3 bases from V and 8 bases from J, with 16 bases between. Germline lookup yields CDR1 LNHDA and CDR2 SQIVND (reference sequence). DNA of the CDR3: TGTGCCAGTAGTATTATGGACAGACCGAGGGGCTACACCTTC. This translates into CASSIMDRPRGYTF.

This sequence joins TRBV7-2 and TRBJ2-1; no firm D call. V shed 2 bases and J shed 1 base, with 6 bases lying between them. Germline V gene data show CDR1 as SGHTA and CDR2 as FQGNSA. The CDR3 contains 14 residues. Written as DNA, the CDR3 is TGTGCCAGCAGCTTATCCCCTTCCTACAATGAGCAGTTCTTC. It specifies CASSLSPSYNEQFF. Full variable domain (missing parts from reference TRBV7-2 and TRBJ2-1): GAGVSQSPSNKVTEKGKDVELRCDPISGHTALYWYRQSLGQGLEFLIYFQGNSAPDKSGLPSDRFSAERTGGSVSTLTIQRTQQEDSAVYLCASSLSPSYNEQFFGPGTRLTVL.

The genes are TRBV19 and TRBJ1-5; possibly TRBD1 for D (5 bases). Germline CDR1 is LNHDA and CDR2 is SQIVND (reference sequence). V gave up 5 bases and J gave up 1 base, with 12 bases separating them. This CDR3 spans 15 amino acids. In DNA form, the CDR3 reads TGTGCCAGTAGTGCCACAGGCGGCAGCAATCAGCCCCAGCATTTT. As protein: CASSATGGSNQPQHF.

The CDR3 DNA sequence: TGTGCCAGCAGCTTACCCTCTAACTATGGCTACACCTTC. This encodes CASSLPSNYGYTF. This rearrangement joins TRBV7-2 to TRBJ1-2, with D unclear. Germline CDR1 is SGHTA and CDR2 is FQGNSA. The V and J ends lost 2 bases and 0 bases respectively, with 4 bases between them. The length of the CDR3 is 13 residues.

CDR3 region: CASSAGQLSYNEQFF. The CDR3, as DNA: TGTGCCAGCAGCGCAGGACAACTATCGTACAATGAGCAGTTCTTC. The chain has TRBV7-6 and TRBJ2-1, with D possibly matching TRBD1 (5 bases). The V gene lost 5 bases and the J gene lost 4 bases, with 15 bases spanning the gap. The CDR3 length is 15 residues. Germline loops: CDR1 SGHVS, CDR2 FNYEAQ.

This chain uses TRBV12-1 with TRBJ2-2; TRBD1, the table's D call, was not compared with the DNA. TRBV12-1 constitutes a pseudogene. There are 16 residues in the CDR3. CDR3 nucleotide sequence: TGTGCCAGCAGCGGGGGGACAGGGGGAAACACCGGGGAGCTGTTTTTT. It encodes CASSGGTGGNTGELFF.